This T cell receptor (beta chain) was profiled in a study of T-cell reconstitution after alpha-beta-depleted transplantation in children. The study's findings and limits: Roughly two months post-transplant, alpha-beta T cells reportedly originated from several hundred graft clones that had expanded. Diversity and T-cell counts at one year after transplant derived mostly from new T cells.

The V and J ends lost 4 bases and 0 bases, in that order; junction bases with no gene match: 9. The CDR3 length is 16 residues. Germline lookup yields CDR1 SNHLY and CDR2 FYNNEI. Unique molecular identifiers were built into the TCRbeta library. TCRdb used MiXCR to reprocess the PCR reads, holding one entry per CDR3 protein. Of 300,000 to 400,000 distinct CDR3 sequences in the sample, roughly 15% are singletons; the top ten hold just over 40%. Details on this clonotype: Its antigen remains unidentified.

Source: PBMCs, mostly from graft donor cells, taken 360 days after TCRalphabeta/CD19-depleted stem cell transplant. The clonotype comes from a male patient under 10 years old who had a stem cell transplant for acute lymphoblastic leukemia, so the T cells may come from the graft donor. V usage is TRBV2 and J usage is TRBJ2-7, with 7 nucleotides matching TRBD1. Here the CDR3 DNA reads TGTGCCAGCAGTGGTTTGTGGGACAGTAGCTCCTACGAGCAGTACTTC. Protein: CASSGLWDSSSYEQYF.